These 15 T cell receptor beta chains came from one sample sequenced in a study of cytomegalovirus exposure and HLA in healthy donors. The primer mix had 60 Vbeta and 13 Jbeta primers. Method: immunoSEQ multiplex PCR; TCRdb's copy keeps in-frame clones and lacks some. Of 210,000 or so clones listed, roughly 88% are singletons. Sample: PBMCs. All receptors come from a boy aged 2 to 10 in good health and CMV-seronegative.

The V and J genes are TRBV29-1 and TRBJ2-7, with 7 bases fitting TRBD1. This CDR3 comprises 14 residues. Looked up from germline, CDR1 is SQVTM and CDR2 is ANQGSEA. Unmatched junction bases numbered 9, after V lost 4 bases and J lost 3 bases. This chain's CDR3 is CSVGLGAGGYEQYF. CDR3 in DNA: TGCAGCGTTGGGCTAGGGGCAGGGGGCTACGAGCAGTACTTC.

V gene TRBV11-2 combines with J gene TRBJ2-7; weak D call: TRBD2 (7 bases). V dropped 0 bases and J dropped 2 bases, with 11 bases sitting between them. Germline values: CDR1 SGHAT, CDR2 FQNNGV. CDR3 size: 15 residues. The chain's CDR3 is CASSLEGGTTYEQYF. DNA for the CDR3: TGTGCCAGCAGCTTAGAGGGGGGGACAACCTACGAGCAGTACTTC.

CDR3 nucleotides: TGTGCTAGTGGATCGGGACAGGGCATCAACGAAAAACTGTTTTTT. This encodes CASGSGQGINEKLFF. V and J are TRBV12-5 and TRBJ1-4; 9 nucleotides line up with TRBD1. The germline CDR1 and CDR2 sequences are LGHNT and FRNRAP. CDR3 length: 15 amino acids. Trimming removed 6 bases from V and 8 bases from J; junction bases left unmatched: 10.

This chain connects TRBV6-6 to TRBJ1-1; no reliable D call. Trimming stripped 6 bases from V and 3 bases from J, with 11 bases between. CDR1 is MNHNY and CDR2 is SVGAGI in the germline V gene (reference sequence). This CDR3 comprises 13 residues. The CDR3 reads CASRRGRDTEAFF. DNA for the CDR3: TGTGCCAGCAGAAGAGGGCGGGACACTGAAGCTTTCTTT.

This clone was recorded once. The chain recombines TRBV5-6 with TRBJ2-2; TRBD2 agrees at 8 bases. The CDR3 contains 14 residues. V lost 4 bases and J lost 6; bases outside the gene matches: 5. Germline CDR1 SGHDT, CDR2 YYEEEE. This CDR3 is CASSLGGGPGELFF. The DNA for the CDR3 is TGTGCCAGCAGCCTCGGGGGGGGGCCCGGGGAGCTGTTTTTT.

The table lists this clone with a few counts. The CDR3 loop is CASSLEAASYEQYF. The CDR3 DNA reads TGCGCCAGCAGCTTGGAGGCGGCCTCCTACGAGCAGTACTTC. The chain uses TRBV5-1 and TRBJ2-7; no reliable D call. CDR3 length: 14 amino acids. The germline gives CDR1 SGHRS, CDR2 YFSETQ. V gave up 0 bases and J gave up 0 bases, with 7 bases separating them.

The genes are TRBV9 and TRBJ2-2, with 8 bases aligning to TRBD2. This CDR3 is 17 amino acids long. The ends lost 4 bases at V and 0 bases at J; junction bases unmatched: 8. Germline values: CDR1 SGDLS, CDR2 YYNGEE. The CDR3 DNA sequence: TGTGCCAGCAGCTCCTCAACTAGCGGACCGAACACCGGGGAGCTGTTTTTT. Its translation is CASSSSTSGPNTGELFF.

This rearrangement joins TRBV4-1 to TRBJ2-4; TRBD1 aligns across 7 bases. The ends lost 2 bases at V and 0 bases at J; junction bases unmatched: 7. CDR1 MGHRA and CDR2 YSYEKL come from the germline V gene. The CDR3 is 17 residues long. CDR3 bases: TGCGCCAGCAGCCAAAGGGGGCCCTTAATAGCCAAAAACATTCAGTACTTC. This gives the protein CASSQRGPLIAKNIQYF.

CDR3 in DNA: TGTGCCACAACGAGGTGGGGGGGCAATCAGCCCCAGCATTTT. Its translation is CATTRWGGNQPQHF. This chain uses TRBV15 with TRBJ1-5, with D possibly being TRBD1 (5 bases). V lost 9 bases, J lost 2 bases, and 14 bases lay in between. CDR1 is LNHNV and CDR2 is YYDKDF in the germline V gene (reference sequence). CDR3 size: 14 residues.

The chain is built from TRBV7-9 and TRBJ2-7; 9 positions agree with TRBD1. This CDR3 has 13 residues. V was clipped by 4 bases and J by 5 bases; unmatched bases: 3. CDR1 and CDR2 from the germline V gene are SEHNR and FQNEAQ (reference sequence). The CDR3 coding sequence is TGTGCCAGCAGCTGGGACAGGGCGGACGAGCAGTACTTC. Translated: CASSWDRADEQYF.

The rearrangement links TRBV5-1 to TRBJ2-5; 14 positions agree with TRBD2. There are 17 residues in the CDR3. The J segment lost 4 bases and the V segment lost 2 bases, leaving 7 bases of the junction unmatched. Germline assignment: CDR1 SGHRS and CDR2 YFSETQ. CDR3 sequence (DNA): TGCGCCAGCAGCTTAAGACTAGCGGGGGGGATGGGAGAGACCCAGTACTTC. Translating it yields CASSLRLAGGMGETQYF.

This chain joins TRBV7-3 and TRBJ2-7, with TRBD2 matching over 8 bases. From germline, CDR1 is SGHTA and CDR2 FQGTGA. The CDR3 runs to 15 residues. Trimming removed 5 bases from V and 6 bases from J; junction bases left unmatched: 12. The CDR3 protein is CASSPGGTTLTEQYF. The CDR3 DNA reads as TGTGCCAGCAGCCCGGGGGGGACGACTCTTACCGAGCAGTACTTC.

The chain links TRBV11-3 to TRBJ1-1, with TRBD1 matching over 9 bases. Per germline, CDR1 SGHNT and CDR2 YENEEA. The length of the CDR3 is 13 residues. After removal of 4 bases from V and 6 bases from J, the junction contained 3 bases not matched to a gene. The CDR3 spells CASSSRDRAEAFF. The CDR3 DNA follows: TGTGCCAGCAGCTCTAGGGACAGGGCTGAAGCTTTCTTT.

The chain employs TRBV30 and TRBJ2-1, with TRBD1 matching over 10 bases. The CDR3 has 12 residues. With 8 bases clipped from V and 7 bases from J, the junction kept 5 bases outside the gene matches. Germline V CDR1 and CDR2: GTSNPN, SVGIG (reference sequence). CDR3 bases: TGTGCCGGGGACAGGGGAAAAAATGAGCAGTTCTTC. Protein product: CAGDRGKNEQFF.

The chain combines TRBV11-2 with TRBJ1-2; D unresolved. The V end lost 0 bases, the J end lost 14 bases, and 13 bases lay between the germline ends. Germline values: CDR1 SGHAT, CDR2 FQNNGV. The CDR3 extends over 12 amino acids. CDR3 sequence: CASSLEVRLPTF. CDR3 DNA: TGTGCCAGCAGCTTAGAAGTCAGGTTACCTACCTTC.